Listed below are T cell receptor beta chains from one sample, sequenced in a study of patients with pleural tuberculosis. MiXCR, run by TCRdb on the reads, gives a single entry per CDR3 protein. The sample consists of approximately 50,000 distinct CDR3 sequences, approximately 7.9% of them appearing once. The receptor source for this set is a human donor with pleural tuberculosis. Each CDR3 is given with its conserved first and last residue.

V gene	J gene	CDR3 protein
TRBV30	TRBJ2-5	CAWNSLANVETQYF
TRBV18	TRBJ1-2	CASSPDRVGGYTF
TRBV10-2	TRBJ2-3	CASRKPGQGTDTQYF
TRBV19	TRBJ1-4	CASRDVNEKLFF
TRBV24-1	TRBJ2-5	CATSEMYQETQYF
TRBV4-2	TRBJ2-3	CASSPLAGTDTQYF
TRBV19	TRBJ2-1	CASSISGRENEQFF
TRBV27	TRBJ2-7	CASRGQGVSGEQYF
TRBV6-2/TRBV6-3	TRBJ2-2	CASSYSFRTGELFF
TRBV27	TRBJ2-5	CASSINLQETQYF
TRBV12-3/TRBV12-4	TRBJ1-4	CASSSKPGQTNEKLFF
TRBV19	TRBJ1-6	CASTKGRIYSPLHF
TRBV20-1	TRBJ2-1	CSARDQTGISYNEQFF
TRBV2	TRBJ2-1	CASSENAGYNEQFF
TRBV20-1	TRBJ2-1	CSARAAGGAGNYNEQFF
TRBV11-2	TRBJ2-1	CASSFTSGWNEQFF
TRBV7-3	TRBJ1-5	CASSLKFGNQPQHF
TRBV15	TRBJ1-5	CATSRDNQPQHF
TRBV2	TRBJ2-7	CASSFTGYPYEQYF
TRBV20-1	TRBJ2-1	CSARRGLAGVNEQFF
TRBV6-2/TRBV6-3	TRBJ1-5	CASCTGYNQPQHF
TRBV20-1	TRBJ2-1	CSGLADNEQFF
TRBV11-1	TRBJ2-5	CASSSGIETQYF
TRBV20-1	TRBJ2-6	CSATLQGNSGANVLTF
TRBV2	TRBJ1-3	CARQSSGNTIYF
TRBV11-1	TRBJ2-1	CASSSEGFPWNEQFF
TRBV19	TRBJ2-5	CASSILATQETQYF
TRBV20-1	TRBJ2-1	CSLTRGDYNEQFF
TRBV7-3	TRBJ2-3	CASSLSGLAQYF
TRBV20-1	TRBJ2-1	CSAKGSLDNEQFF
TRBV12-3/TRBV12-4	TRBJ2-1	CASSPNIQRESYNEQFF
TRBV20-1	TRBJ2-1	CSAEPSAPNEQFF
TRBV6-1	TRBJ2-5	CASSAVQGETQYF
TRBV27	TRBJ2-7	CASRKGRYEQYF
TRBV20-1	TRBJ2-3	CSASGTSGYSTDTQYF
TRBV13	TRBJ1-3	CASSSQRDRSSGNTIYF
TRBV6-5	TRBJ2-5	CASSYGEGTQYF
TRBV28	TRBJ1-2	CASSWRYYGYTF
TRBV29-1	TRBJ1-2	CSGATGQGLGYTF
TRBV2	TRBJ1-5	CASTGQPGQPQHF
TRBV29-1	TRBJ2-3	CSVGAGSTDTQYF
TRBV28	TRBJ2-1	CASSLARRDEQFF
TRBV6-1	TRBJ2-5	CASSRGQLQETQYF
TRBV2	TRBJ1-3	CASRSTGVSGNTIYF
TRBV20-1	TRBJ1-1	CSASSLLETNTEAFF
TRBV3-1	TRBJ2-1	CASSQDLNEQFF
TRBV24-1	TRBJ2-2	CATSDGVTGELFF
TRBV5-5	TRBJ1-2	CASSSSGYGYTF
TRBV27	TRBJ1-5	CASSLKGGGNQPQHF
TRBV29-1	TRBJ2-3	CSVEEGTDTQYF
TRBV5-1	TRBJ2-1	CASSPQGLRNEQFF